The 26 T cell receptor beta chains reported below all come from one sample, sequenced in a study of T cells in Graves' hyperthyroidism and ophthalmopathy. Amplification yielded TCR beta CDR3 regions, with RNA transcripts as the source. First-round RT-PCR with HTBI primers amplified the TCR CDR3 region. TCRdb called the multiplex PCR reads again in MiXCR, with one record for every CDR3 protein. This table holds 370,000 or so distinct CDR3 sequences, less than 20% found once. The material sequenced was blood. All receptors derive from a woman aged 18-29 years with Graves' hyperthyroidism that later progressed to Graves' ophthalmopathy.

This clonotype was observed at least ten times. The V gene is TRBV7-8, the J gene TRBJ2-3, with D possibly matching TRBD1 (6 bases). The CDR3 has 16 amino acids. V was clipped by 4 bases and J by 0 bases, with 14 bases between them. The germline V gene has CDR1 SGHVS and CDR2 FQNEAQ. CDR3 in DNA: TGTGCCAGCAGCTCAACAGGGACACTTAGCACAGATACGCAGTATTTT. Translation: CASSSTGTLSTDTQYF.

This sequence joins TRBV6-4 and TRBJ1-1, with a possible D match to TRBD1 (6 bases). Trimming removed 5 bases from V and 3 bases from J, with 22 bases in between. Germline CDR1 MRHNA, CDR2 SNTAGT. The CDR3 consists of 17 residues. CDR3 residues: CASSSYPRGGFDTEAFF. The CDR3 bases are TGTGCCAGCAGTTCTTACCCCAGGGGAGGGTTCGACACTGAAGCTTTCTTT.

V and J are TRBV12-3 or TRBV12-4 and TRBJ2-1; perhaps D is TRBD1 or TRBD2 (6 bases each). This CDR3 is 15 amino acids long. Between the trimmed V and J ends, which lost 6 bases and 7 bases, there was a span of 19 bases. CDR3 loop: CASRLGGNLGNEQFF. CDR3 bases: TGTGCCAGCAGACTAGGGGGGAATTTGGGGAATGAGCAGTTCTTC.

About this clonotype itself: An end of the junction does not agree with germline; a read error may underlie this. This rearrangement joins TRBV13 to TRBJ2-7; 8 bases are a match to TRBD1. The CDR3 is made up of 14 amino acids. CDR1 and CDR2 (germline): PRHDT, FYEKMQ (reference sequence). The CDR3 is CASSLETGAYEQYF. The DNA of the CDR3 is TGCGCCAGCAGCTTGGAGACAGGGGCCTACGAGCAGTACTTC.

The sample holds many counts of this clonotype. CDR3 in amino acids: CASSTDGGRTEAFF. CDR3 in DNA: TGTGCCAGCAGCACAGACGGGGGAAGAACTGAAGCTTTCTTT. This sequence joins TRBV7-2 and TRBJ1-1; the D gene is possibly TRBD1 (5 bases). V shed 5 bases and J shed 5 bases, with 15 bases lying between them. The CDR3 has 14 residues. Germline V gene sequence: CDR1 SGHTA, CDR2 FQGNSA.

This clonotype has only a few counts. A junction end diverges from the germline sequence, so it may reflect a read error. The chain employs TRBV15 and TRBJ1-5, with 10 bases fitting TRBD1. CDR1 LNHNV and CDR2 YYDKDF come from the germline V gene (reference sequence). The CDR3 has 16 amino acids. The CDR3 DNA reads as TGTGCCGCCAGCCAAGGGACAGGGGCGGGCAATCAGCCCCAGCATTTT. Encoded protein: CAASQGTGAGNQPQHF. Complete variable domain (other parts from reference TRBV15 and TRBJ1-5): DAMVIQNPRYQVTQFGKPVTLSCSQTLNHNVMYWYQQKSSQAPKLLFHYYDKDFNNEADTPDNFQSRRPNTSFCFLDIRSPGLGDTAMYLCAASQGTGAGNQPQHFGDGTRLSIL.

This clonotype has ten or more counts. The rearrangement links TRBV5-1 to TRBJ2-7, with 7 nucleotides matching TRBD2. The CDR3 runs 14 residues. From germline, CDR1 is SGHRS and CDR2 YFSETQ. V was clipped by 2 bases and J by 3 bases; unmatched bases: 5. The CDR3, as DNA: TGCGCCAGCAGCTTAACCGGGACTATCTACGAGCAGTACTTC. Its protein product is CASSLTGTIYEQYF.

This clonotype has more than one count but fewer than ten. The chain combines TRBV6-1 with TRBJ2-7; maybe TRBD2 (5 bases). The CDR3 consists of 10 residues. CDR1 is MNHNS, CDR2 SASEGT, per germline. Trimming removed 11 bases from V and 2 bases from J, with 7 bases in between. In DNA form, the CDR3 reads TGTGCCTCACTAGCCTACGAGCAGTACTTC. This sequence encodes CASLAYEQYF.

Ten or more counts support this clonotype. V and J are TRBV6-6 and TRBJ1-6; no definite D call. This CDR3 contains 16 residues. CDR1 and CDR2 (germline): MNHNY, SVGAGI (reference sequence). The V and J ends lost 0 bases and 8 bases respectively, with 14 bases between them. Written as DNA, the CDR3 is TGTGCCAGCAGTTACTCGCCTCCGGACCGGTATTCACCCCTCCACTTT. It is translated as CASSYSPPDRYSPLHF.

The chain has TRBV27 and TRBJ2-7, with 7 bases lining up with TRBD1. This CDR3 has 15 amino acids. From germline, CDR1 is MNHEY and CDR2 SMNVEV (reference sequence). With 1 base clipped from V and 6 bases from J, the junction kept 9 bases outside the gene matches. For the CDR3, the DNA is TGTGCCAGCAGTTTATATGCCCACCGACAGGGCGAGCAGTACTTC. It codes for CASSLYAHRQGEQYF.

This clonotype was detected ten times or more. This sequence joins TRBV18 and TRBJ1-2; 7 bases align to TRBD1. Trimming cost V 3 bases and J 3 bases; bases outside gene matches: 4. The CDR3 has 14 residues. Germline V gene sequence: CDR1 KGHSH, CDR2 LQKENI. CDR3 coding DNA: TGTGCCAGCTCACCCTCCACAGGGGACTATGGCTACACCTTC. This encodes CASSPSTGDYGYTF.

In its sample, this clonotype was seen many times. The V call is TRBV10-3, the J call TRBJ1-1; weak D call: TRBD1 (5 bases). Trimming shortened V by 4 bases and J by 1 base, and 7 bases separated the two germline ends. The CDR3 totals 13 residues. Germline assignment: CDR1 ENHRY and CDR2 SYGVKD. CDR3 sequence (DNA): TGTGCCATCAGTGCCCAGGGGAACACTGAAGCTTTCTTT. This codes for CAISAQGNTEAFF.

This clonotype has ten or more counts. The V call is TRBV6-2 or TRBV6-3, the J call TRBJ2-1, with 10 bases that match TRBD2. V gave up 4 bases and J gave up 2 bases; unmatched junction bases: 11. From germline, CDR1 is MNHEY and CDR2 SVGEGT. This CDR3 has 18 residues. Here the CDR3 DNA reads TGTGCCAGCAGTTTGGCTAGCGGGAGAGTGGGGGCCTACAATGAGCAGTTCTTC. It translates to CASSLASGRVGAYNEQFF.

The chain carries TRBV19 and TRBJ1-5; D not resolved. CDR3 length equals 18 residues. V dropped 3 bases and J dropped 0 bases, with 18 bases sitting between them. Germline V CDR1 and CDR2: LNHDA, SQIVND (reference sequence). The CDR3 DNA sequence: TGTGCCAGTAGTATCTTAGGCCCGGCCGTTTATAGCAATCAGCCCCAGCATTTT. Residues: CASSILGPAVYSNQPQHF.

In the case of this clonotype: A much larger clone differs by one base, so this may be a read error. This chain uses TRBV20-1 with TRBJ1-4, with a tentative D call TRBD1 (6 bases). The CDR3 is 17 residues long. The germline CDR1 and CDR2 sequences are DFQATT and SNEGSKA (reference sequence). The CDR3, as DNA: TGCAGTGCTAGAGCCTCGTTAACAGGGAGCCCTAATGAAATACTGTTTTTT. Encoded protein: CSARASLTGSPNEILFF.

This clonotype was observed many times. The CDR3 DNA is TGCAGTGCTAGAGATGTCCTCAAAGGCAATGAGCAGTTCTTC. It specifies CSARDVLKGNEQFF. The V call is TRBV20-1, the J call TRBJ2-1; D remains unclear. The germline V gene encodes CDR1 DFQATT and CDR2 SNEGSKA (reference sequence). Trimming pared 0 bases from V and 6 bases from J, leaving 12 bases between. This CDR3 region has 14 residues.

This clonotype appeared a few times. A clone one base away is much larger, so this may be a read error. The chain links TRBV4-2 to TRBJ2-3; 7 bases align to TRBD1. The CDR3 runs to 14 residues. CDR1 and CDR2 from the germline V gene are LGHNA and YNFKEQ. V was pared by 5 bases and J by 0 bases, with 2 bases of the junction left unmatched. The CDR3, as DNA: TGTGCCAGCAGCGACAGGGTTAGCACAGATACGCAGTATTTT. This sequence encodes CASSDRVSTDTQYF.

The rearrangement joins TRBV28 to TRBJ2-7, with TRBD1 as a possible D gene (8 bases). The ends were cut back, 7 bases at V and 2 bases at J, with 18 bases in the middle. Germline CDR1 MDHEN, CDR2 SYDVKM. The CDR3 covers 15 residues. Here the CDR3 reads CASNPVQGGTYEQYF. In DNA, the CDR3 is TGTGCCAGCAACCCGGTACAGGGGGGGACCTACGAGCAGTACTTC.

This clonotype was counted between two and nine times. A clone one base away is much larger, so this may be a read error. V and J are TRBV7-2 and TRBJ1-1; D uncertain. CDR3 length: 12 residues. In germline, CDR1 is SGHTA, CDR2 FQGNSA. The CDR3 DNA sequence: TGTGCCAGCAGCTTAATGGCCACTGAAGCTCTCTTT. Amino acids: CASSLMATEALF. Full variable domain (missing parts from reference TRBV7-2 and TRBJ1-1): GAGVSQSPSNKVTEKGKDVELRCDPISGHTALYWYRQSLGQGLEFLIYFQGNSAPDKSGLPSDRFSAERTGGSVSTLTIQRTQQEDSAVYLCASSLMATEALFGQGTRLTVV.

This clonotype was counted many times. The CDR3 reads CASAGTRRQNTQYF. The CDR3 DNA reads as TGTGCCAGCGCTGGGACAAGACGTCAGAATACGCAGTATTTT. The chain joins TRBV6-1 to TRBJ2-3, with D possibly TRBD1 on 6 matching bases. Deletions cut 8 bases from V and 7 bases from J, with 19 bases between. Germline V gives CDR1 MNHNS, CDR2 SASEGT. The CDR3 totals 14 residues.

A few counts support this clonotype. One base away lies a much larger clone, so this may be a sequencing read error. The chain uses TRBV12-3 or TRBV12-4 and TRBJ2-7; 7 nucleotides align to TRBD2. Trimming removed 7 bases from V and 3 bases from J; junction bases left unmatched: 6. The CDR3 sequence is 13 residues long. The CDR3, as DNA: TGTGCCAGCAAGTCTGGGGGGGACTACGAGCAGTACTTC. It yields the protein CASKSGGDYEQYF.

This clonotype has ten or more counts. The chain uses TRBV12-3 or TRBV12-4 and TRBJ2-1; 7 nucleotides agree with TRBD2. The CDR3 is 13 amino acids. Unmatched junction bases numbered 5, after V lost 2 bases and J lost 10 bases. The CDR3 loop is CASSLWAGEEQFF. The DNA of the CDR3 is TGTGCCAGCAGTTTATGGGCGGGAGAAGAGCAGTTCTTC.

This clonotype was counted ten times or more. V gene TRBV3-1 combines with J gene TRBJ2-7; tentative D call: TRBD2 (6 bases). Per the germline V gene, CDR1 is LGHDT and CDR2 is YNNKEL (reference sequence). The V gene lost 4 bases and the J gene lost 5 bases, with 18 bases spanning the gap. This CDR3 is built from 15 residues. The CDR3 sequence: CASSLTGGTADEQYF. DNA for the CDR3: TGTGCCAGCAGCCTGACTGGGGGGACGGCGGACGAGCAGTACTTC.

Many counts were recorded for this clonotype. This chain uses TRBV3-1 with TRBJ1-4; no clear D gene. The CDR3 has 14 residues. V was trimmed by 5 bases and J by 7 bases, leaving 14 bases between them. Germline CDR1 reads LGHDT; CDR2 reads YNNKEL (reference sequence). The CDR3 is CASSYGRVGEKLFF. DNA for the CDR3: TGTGCCAGCAGCTACGGACGAGTGGGTGAAAAACTGTTTTTT.

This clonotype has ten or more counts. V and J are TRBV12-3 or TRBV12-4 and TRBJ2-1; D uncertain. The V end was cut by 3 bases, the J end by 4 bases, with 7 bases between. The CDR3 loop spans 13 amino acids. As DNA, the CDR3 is TGTGCCAGCAGTTTGAACAGTTACAATGAGCAGTTCTTC. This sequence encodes CASSLNSYNEQFF.

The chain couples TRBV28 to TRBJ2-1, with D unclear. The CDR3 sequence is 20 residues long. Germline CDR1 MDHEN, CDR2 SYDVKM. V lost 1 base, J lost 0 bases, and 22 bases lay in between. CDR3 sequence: CASSLFSLSGVKSSYNEQFF. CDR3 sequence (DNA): TGTGCCAGCAGTTTATTTAGCCTGTCTGGGGTAAAGAGCTCCTACAATGAGCAGTTCTTC.